A single sample gave rise to the 13 T cell receptor beta chains below, sequenced in a study of T cells in women clearing cervical HPV infection. The repertoire was sequenced with immunoSEQ multiplex PCR; TCRdb's copy has only in-frame clones and lacks some. The sample features around 35,000 clones, with about 1.5% in its top ten. Sequenced material: blood buffy coat. The receptors here all came from a woman aged 18 to 75 with a cervical HPV16 infection that either progressed to CIN3+ or cleared (not recorded which).

Notes on this clone: The sequenced fragment ends 3 residues before the CDR3 boundary, so the rest is inferred from the germline J gene. The V and J genes are TRBV20-1 and TRBJ2-1; 16 bases line up with TRBD2. V lost 6 bases, J lost 4 bases, and 12 bases stayed unmatched. Germline V gives CDR1 DFQATT, CDR2 SNEGSKA (reference sequence). The CDR3 contains 18 residues. The CDR3 sequence: CSASPGLAGGRMYNEQFF. The sequenced part of the CDR3 DNA is TGCAGTGCAAGTCCGGGACTAGCGGGGGGGCGGATGTACAATGAG.

Details on this clone: The read ends 3 residues shy of where the CDR3 ends; the end is completed using the germline J gene. The chain links TRBV20-1 to TRBJ2-1; a possible D gene is TRBD2 (6 bases). The CDR3 is 16 amino acids. Germline CDR1 DFQATT, CDR2 SNEGSKA (reference sequence). Trimming stripped 6 bases from V and 1 base from J, with 19 bases between. The part of the CDR3 DNA that was read is TGCAGTGCCCTCGTTCTGGCGGGGTCGTCCTACAATGAG. This codes for CSALVLAGSSYNE. The whole CDR3 protein reads CSALVLAGSSYNEQFF.

In the case of this clone: The read comes to an end 3 residues before the CDR3 does, leaving the germline J gene to fill in the end. This chain connects TRBV6-1 to TRBJ1-2; no firm D call. Germline CDR1 MNHNS, CDR2 SASEGT. CDR3 length equals 14 residues. The CDR3 protein is CASSEGGVNQPYTF. The CDR3 bases that were read are TGTGCCAGCAGTGAAGGCGGGGTGAATCAGCCC.

The CDR3 sequence is CASSLGTEKETQYF. Incomplete CDR3 DNA: TGTGCCAGCAGCTTAGGGACAGAAAAAGAGACG. This sequence joins TRBV7-6 and TRBJ2-3; possibly TRBD1 for D (6 bases). Read coverage stops 3 residues before the CDR3 terminus; the germline J gene supplies the remainder. The CDR3 consists of 14 residues. Germline values: CDR1 SGHVS, CDR2 FNYEAQ.

Of note for this clone: The read gets to within 3 residues of the CDR3 end, and the germline J gene fills in the rest. This sequence joins TRBV5-4 and TRBJ2-6; D gene uncertain. V was trimmed by 0 bases and J by 2 bases, leaving 6 bases between them. The germline V gene has CDR1 SGHNT and CDR2 YYREEE (reference sequence). The CDR3 extends over 15 amino acids. This CDR3 reads CASSLGATGANVLTF. CDR3 DNA, as far as it was read: TGTGCCAGCAGCTTGGGAGCAACTGGGGCCAACGTC. The full variable domain, rest sourced from reference TRBV5-4 and TRBJ2-6, is ETGVTQSPTHLIKTRGQQVTLRCSSQSGHNTVSWYQQALGQGPQFIFQYYREEENGRGNFPPRFSGLQFPNYSSELNVNALELDDSALYLCASSLGATGANVLTFGAGSRLTVL.

In regard to this clone: Read data end 3 residues before the CDR3 end; the end is taken from the germline J gene. Other DNA sequences in the sample encode the same CDR3. The chain links TRBV7-6 to TRBJ2-3, with TRBD2 matching 7 bases. This CDR3 spans 15 amino acids. CDR1 is SGHVS and CDR2 is FNYEAQ in the germline V gene. The trim removed 2 bases at V and 3 bases at J, leaving 5 bases unmatched. The part of the CDR3 DNA that was read is TGTGCCAGCAGCTTACGCGGCGGGGGAACAGATACG. Encoded protein: CASSLRGGGTDT. The entire CDR3 protein is CASSLRGGGTDTQYF.

Frequency places this clone as medium-sized. The read finishes 3 residues shy of the CDR3 end, and the germline J gene is used to complete it. The rearrangement uses TRBV5-4 and TRBJ2-2; 7 bases line up with TRBD2. V shed 2 bases, J shed 1 base, and the junction held 2 bases outside the gene matches. The CDR3 is 15 residues long. Germline loops: CDR1 SGHNT, CDR2 YYREEE (reference sequence). The sequenced part of the CDR3 DNA is TGTGCCAGCAGCTTTGGGGGGGTGAACACCGGGGAG. Translating gives CASSFGGVNTGE. The CDR3, in full, reads CASSFGGVNTGELFF.

Turning to this clone: Sequencing ends 3 residues short of the CDR3 end; the germline J gene provides the rest. This rearrangement joins TRBV7-2 to TRBJ1-3, with D possibly matching TRBD1 (6 bases). The germline CDR1 and CDR2 sequences are SGHTA and FQGNSA. V lost 5 bases, J lost 0 bases, and 8 bases lay in between. CDR3 size: 14 residues. CDR3 DNA, as far as it was read: TGTGCCAGCAGCGCCAGGGGCTCTGGAAACACC. It yields the protein CASSARGSGNT. The CDR3 reads in full as CASSARGSGNTIYF.

About this clone: The read ends 3 residues before the CDR3 terminus; that terminus is restored from the germline J gene. The V and J genes are TRBV27 and TRBJ2-7; 8 bases line up with TRBD1. The CDR3 runs 14 residues. Trimming removed 4 bases from V and 3 bases from J; junction bases left unmatched: 5. Germline V CDR1 and CDR2: MNHEY, SMNVEV (reference sequence). CDR3 bases read: TGTGCCAGCAGTTCCGGGACAGGACTCTACGAG. This sequence encodes CASSSGTGLYE. The entire CDR3 sequence reads CASSSGTGLYEQYF.

Concerning this clone itself: The read finishes 3 residues shy of the CDR3 end, and the germline J gene is used to complete it. This chain links TRBV2 with TRBJ2-2; TRBD1 is a possible D gene (7 bases). This CDR3 is built from 15 residues. CDR1 SNHLY and CDR2 FYNNEI come from the germline V gene. The CDR3 DNA, read in part, is TGTGCCAGCAGTGTTCGCCCAGGGGGGAATGAAAAG. Protein product: CASSVRPGGNEK. The full CDR3 is CASSVRPGGNEKLFF.

Remarks on this clone: The read is 3 residues too short to cover the CDR3 end, so that end is filled in from the germline J gene. The chain links TRBV7-6 to TRBJ2-7; TRBD2 matches 7 bases. The CDR3 covers 13 residues. J lost 5 bases, V lost 2 bases, and 3 bases had no gene match. From germline, CDR1 is SGHVS and CDR2 FNYEAQ. The sequenced part of the CDR3 DNA is TGTGCCAGCAGCTTAACGGGGGGAAACGAG. Translating gives CASSLTGGNE. From start to end, the CDR3 is CASSLTGGNEQYF. Based on the CDR3 plus reference TRBV7-6 and TRBJ2-7, the full variable domain is GAGVSQSPRYKVTKRGQDVALRCDPISGHVSLYWYRQALGQGPEFLTYFNYEAQQDKSGLPNDRFSAERPEGSISTLTIQRTEQRDSAMYRCASSLTGGNEQYFGPGTRLTVT.

Notes on this clone: The DNA ends 3 residues before the CDR3 does, and the rest of the CDR3 is filled in from the germline J gene. The V and J genes are TRBV7-9 and TRBJ1-2; no clear D gene. Germline V gene data show CDR1 as SEHNR and CDR2 as FQNEAQ (reference sequence). There are 11 residues in the CDR3. The CDR3 bases that were read are TGTGCCAGCAGCCAGACTTACGAC. As protein: CASSQTYD. The complete CDR3 reads CASSQTYDYTF.

For this clone: The read ends 3 residues before the CDR3 terminus; that terminus is restored from the germline J gene. The chain combines TRBV2 with TRBJ1-5, with D unresolved. The germline V gene has CDR1 SNHLY and CDR2 FYNNEI. Trimming removed 6 bases at V and 0 bases at J, with 9 bases between. CDR3 length: 14 residues. The CDR3: CASRATLSNQPQHF. The part of the CDR3 DNA that was read is TGTGCCAGCAGGGCGACACTTAGCAATCAGCCC.